The 18 T cell receptor beta chains reported below all come from one sample, sequenced in a study of blood T cells in healthy people across ages. For the second PCR, which ran for about 6 to 12 cycles, a sample-barcoded 5' primer and a J-beta primer mix were used. TCRdb passed the 5' RACE reads through MiXCR, listing each CDR3 protein once. The sample carries 540,000 or so distinct CDR3 sequences, 20% to 30% recorded once. These data were likewise used in another study, on T cells of mothers and their children.

Sequenced sample: blood. The receptors here all came from a boy between 10 and 17 years old in good health.

This clonotype has a handful of counts. V usage is TRBV12-3 or TRBV12-4 and J usage is TRBJ2-3, with D perhaps matching TRBD1 (6 bases). Trimming removed 3 bases from V and 0 bases from J, with 10 bases in between. This CDR3 spans 15 amino acids. CDR3 nucleotide sequence: TGTGCCAGCAGTTTTGGGGGCTTTAGCACAGATACGCAGTATTTT. Its translation is CASSFGGFSTDTQYF.

This clonotype was found a few times. V gene TRBV6-1 combines with J gene TRBJ2-2; TRBD1 matches 7 bases. The germline CDR1 and CDR2 sequences are MNHNS and SASEGT. The CDR3 consists of 17 residues. Trimming removed 6 bases from V and 7 bases from J; junction bases left unmatched: 17. In DNA form, the CDR3 reads TGTGCCAGCAGAAGAGAGACAGGGCTAACCAGGAGCGGGGAGCTGTTTTTT. Translation gives CASRRETGLTRSGELFF.

The gene calls are TRBV7-9 and TRBJ1-2, with a possible D match to TRBD1 (5 bases). The CDR3 runs 16 residues. Germline assignment: CDR1 SEHNR and CDR2 FQNEAQ (reference sequence). Trimming shortened V by 5 bases and J by 2 bases, and 18 bases separated the two germline ends. For the CDR3, the DNA is TGTGCCAGCAGCGGCCCGTCCAGGGAAGGGAACTATGGCTACACCTTC. Amino acid sequence: CASSGPSREGNYGYTF.

This chain links TRBV4-1 with TRBJ2-5; D is possibly TRBD1 (6 bases). The germline V gene encodes CDR1 MGHRA and CDR2 YSYEKL. Trimming stripped 1 base from V and 5 bases from J, with 17 bases between. There are 16 residues in the CDR3. CDR3 residues: CASSQVLTGLGETQYF. The DNA of the CDR3 is TGCGCCAGCAGCCAAGTGCTTACAGGGCTTGGCGAGACCCAGTACTTC.

The V and J genes are TRBV4-3 and TRBJ1-1, with TRBD1 matching 12 bases. Trimming at V came to 1 base and at J to 10 bases, leaving 7 bases not matched to a gene. This CDR3 region has 15 residues. Germline loops: CDR1 LGHNA, CDR2 YSLEER. The CDR3 DNA follows: TGCGCCAGCAGCCAAGGGGGACAGGGGGCTTTGGGAGCTTTCTTT. Encoded protein: CASSQGGQGALGAFF.

This chain connects TRBV18 to TRBJ2-5; D unresolved. V lost 2 bases to trimming and J lost 4 bases, with 11 bases between them. The CDR3 length is 14 residues. In germline, CDR1 is KGHSH, CDR2 LQKENI. CDR3 loop: CASSPSTDRETQYF. As DNA, the CDR3 is TGTGCCAGCTCACCAAGTACCGACCGAGAGACCCAGTACTTC. Variable domain in full (rest from reference TRBV18 and TRBJ2-5): NAGVMQNPRHLVRRRGQEARLRCSPMKGHSHVYWYRQLPEEGLKFMVYLQKENIIDESGMPKERFSAEFPKEGPSILRIQQVVRGDSAAYFCASSPSTDRETQYFGPGTRLLVL.

The rearrangement links TRBV20-1 to TRBJ2-7; 8 bases are a match to TRBD2. CDR1 and CDR2 from the germline V gene are DFQATT and SNEGSKA (reference sequence). J lost 3 bases, V lost 6 bases, and 40 bases had no gene match. This CDR3 spans 24 amino acids. The CDR3 DNA reads TGCAGTGCCCGGGGACTAGTGGACAACCAATCTAGAAATCCTCGGACACAGGTGGGCTACGAGCAGTACTTC. Residues: CSARGLVDNQSRNPRTQVGYEQYF.

The chain combines TRBV18 with TRBJ2-5; D not certain. Matching the DNA end better, TRBJ2-1 makes the J call doubtful. This CDR3 has 14 residues. Germline CDR1 is KGHSH and CDR2 is LQKENI. CDR3 loop: CASSPPLGNNEQFF. CDR3 DNA sequence: TGTGCCAGCTCACCACCTTTAGGGAACAATGAGCAGTTCTTC.

V and J are TRBV27 and TRBJ2-7; D might be TRBD1 (5 bases). V was cut by 5 bases and J by 7 bases, with 18 bases left in between. The CDR3 runs to 14 residues. The germline V gene has CDR1 MNHEY and CDR2 SMNVEV (reference sequence). CDR3 nucleotide sequence: TGTGCCAGCAGTACGATTAGGGGCCCTTCTGAGCAGTACTTC. Encoded protein: CASSTIRGPSEQYF.

The rearrangement links TRBV7-9 to TRBJ2-2, with a tentative D call TRBD2 (6 bases). CDR1 is SEHNR and CDR2 is FQNEAQ in the germline V gene (reference sequence). V was cut by 2 bases and J by 1 base, with 11 bases left in between. CDR3 length equals 16 residues. The CDR3 nucleotides are TGTGCCAGCAGCTTATGGGGTAGCGGGAACACCGGGGAGCTGTTTTTT. As protein: CASSLWGSGNTGELFF.

V is TRBV4-2 and J is TRBJ2-7; 8 bases map to TRBD1. This CDR3 has 16 residues. CDR1 LGHNA and CDR2 YNFKEQ come from the germline V gene. V lost 0 bases to trimming and J lost 4 bases; unmatched junction nucleotides: 8. The CDR3 DNA reads as TGTGCCAGCAGCCAAGAACTTGGGACAGGTTCTTACGAGCAGTACTTC. Translated: CASSQELGTGSYEQYF.

The table lists this clonotype with a few counts. The CDR3 DNA follows: TGTGCCAGCAGCATTACAGGTAGCTACGAGCAGTACTTC. As protein: CASSITGSYEQYF. The chain joins TRBV12-3 or TRBV12-4 to TRBJ2-7; D is perhaps TRBD1 (5 bases). The ends were cut back, 6 bases at V and 3 bases at J, with 12 bases in the middle. The CDR3 runs to 13 residues.

This clonotype has only a few counts. This chain joins TRBV11-3 and TRBJ2-5; D might be TRBD2 (6 bases). The DNA end is a closer match to TRBJ2-1, so the J assignment may be wrong. CDR3 length equals 16 residues. Germline assignment: CDR1 SGHNT and CDR2 YENEEA. The CDR3 spells CASSPGSWEVDNEQFF. CDR3 bases: TGTGCCAGCAGCCCGGGTTCGTGGGAGGTTGACAATGAGCAGTTCTTC.

The chain combines TRBV20-1 with TRBJ1-4; D is ambiguous. The CDR3 runs to 13 residues. V gave up 4 bases and J gave up 10 bases, with 16 bases separating them. Germline-derived CDR1 and CDR2 are DFQATT and SNEGSKA (reference sequence). Written as DNA, the CDR3 is TGCAGTGCTACCCGGCGGAGGGAAGGAAAACTGTTTTTT. Translated: CSATRRREGKLFF.

This clonotype showed up just a few times. This chain links TRBV28 with TRBJ2-5; the match to TRBD2 covers 11 bases. The end of the DNA fits TRBJ2-1 better, so the J call may be wrong. This CDR3 contains 15 residues. Germline assignment: CDR1 MDHEN and CDR2 SYDVKM. The CDR3 region is CASSRTSGSWNEQFF. CDR3 DNA sequence: TGTGCCAGCAGTCGAACTAGCGGGAGTTGGAATGAGCAGTTCTTC.

V gene TRBV29-1 combines with J gene TRBJ2-1; D is ambiguous. The V end lost 5 bases, the J end lost 3 bases, and 14 bases lay between the germline ends. CDR3 length equals 14 residues. CDR1 is SQVTM and CDR2 is ANQGSEA in the germline V gene. CDR3 loop: CSVPLIKDYNEQFF. Written as DNA, the CDR3 is TGCAGCGTTCCCCTCATAAAGGACTACAATGAGCAGTTCTTC.

In the case of this clonotype: The junction differs from germline at one of its ends, possibly a read error. The rearrangement uses TRBV7-8 and TRBJ1-2; D gene unclear. The germline V gene encodes CDR1 SGHVS and CDR2 FQNEAQ. The CDR3 runs to 15 residues. This CDR3 is CAGSPEGGSGLDYTF. DNA of the CDR3: TGTGCCGGCAGCCCCGAGGGTGGCAGTGGATTGGACTACACCTTC.

This clonotype was found a few times. The gene calls are TRBV6-6 and TRBJ2-5; possibly TRBD1 for D (6 bases). The DNA end is a closer match to TRBJ2-7, so the J assignment may be wrong. CDR3 length: 15 amino acids. Germline CDR1 and CDR2: MNHNY and SVGAGI (reference sequence). CDR3: CASSYSKTGNHEQYF. The CDR3 nucleotides read TGTGCCAGCAGTTACTCGAAAACAGGGAACCACGAGCAGTACTTC.